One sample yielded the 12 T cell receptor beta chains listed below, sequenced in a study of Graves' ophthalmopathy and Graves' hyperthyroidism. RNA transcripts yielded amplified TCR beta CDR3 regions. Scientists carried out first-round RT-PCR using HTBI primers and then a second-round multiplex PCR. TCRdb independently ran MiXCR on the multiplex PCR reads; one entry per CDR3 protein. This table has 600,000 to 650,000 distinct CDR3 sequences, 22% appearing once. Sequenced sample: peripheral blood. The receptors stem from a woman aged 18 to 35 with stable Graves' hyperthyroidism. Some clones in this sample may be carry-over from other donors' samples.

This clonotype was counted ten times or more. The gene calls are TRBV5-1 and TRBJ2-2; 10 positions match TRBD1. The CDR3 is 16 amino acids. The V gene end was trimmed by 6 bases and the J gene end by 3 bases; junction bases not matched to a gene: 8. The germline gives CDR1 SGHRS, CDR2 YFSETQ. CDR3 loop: CASKWTGTGDTGELFF. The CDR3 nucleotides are TGCGCCAGCAAATGGACCGGGACAGGGGACACCGGGGAGCTGTTTTTT.

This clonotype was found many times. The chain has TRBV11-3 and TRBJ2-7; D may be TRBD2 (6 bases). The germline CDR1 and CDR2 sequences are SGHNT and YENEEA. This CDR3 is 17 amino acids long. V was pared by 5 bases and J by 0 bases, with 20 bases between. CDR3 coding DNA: TGTGCCAGCAGCCACGGCACCCTAGCGCCCCGCTCCTACGAGCAGTACTTC. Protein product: CASSHGTLAPRSYEQYF. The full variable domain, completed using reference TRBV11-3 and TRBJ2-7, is EAGVVQSPRYKIIEKKQPVAFWCNPISGHNTLYWYLQNLGQGPELLIRYENEEAVDDSQLPKDRFSAERLKGVDSTLKIQPAELGDSAVYLCASSHGTLAPRSYEQYFGPGTRLTVT.

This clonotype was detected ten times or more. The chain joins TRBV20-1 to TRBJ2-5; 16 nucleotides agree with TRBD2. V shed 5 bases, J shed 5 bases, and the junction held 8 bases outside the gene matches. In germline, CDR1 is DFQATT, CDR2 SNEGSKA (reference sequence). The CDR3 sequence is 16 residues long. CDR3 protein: CSAQGLAGGPGETQYF. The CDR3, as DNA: TGCAGTGCTCAGGGACTAGCGGGGGGGCCCGGGGAGACCCAGTACTTC.

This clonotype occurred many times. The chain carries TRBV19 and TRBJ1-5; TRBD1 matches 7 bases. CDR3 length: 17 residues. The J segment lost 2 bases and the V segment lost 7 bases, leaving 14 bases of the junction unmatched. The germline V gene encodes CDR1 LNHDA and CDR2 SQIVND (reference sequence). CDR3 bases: TGTGCCAGTACCGACGATATCTTCGACAGGGGCAATCAGCCCCAGCATTTT. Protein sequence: CASTDDIFDRGNQPQHF.

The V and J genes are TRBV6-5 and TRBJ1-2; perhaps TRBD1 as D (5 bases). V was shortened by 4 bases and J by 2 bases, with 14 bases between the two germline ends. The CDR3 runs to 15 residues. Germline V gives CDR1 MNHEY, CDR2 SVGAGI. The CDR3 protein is CASSLARGWNYGYTF. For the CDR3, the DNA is TGTGCCAGCAGTTTAGCCCGGGGCTGGAACTATGGCTACACCTTC.

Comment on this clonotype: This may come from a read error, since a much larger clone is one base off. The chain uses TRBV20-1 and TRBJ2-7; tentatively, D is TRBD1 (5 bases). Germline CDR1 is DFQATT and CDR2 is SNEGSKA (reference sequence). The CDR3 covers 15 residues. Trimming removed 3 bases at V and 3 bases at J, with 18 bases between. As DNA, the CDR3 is TGCAGTGCTAGTGGTTCACAGACAGAATTCTACGAGCAGTACTTC. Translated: CSASGSQTEFYEQYF.

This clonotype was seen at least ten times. The CDR3 reads CASSQPQGNTEAFF. Here the CDR3 DNA reads TGTGCCAGCAGCCAACCCCAGGGGAACACTGAAGCTTTCTTT. The V call is TRBV4-2, the J call TRBJ1-1; D might be TRBD1 (5 bases). The CDR3 has 14 residues. V lost 2 bases to trimming and J lost 1 base, with 8 bases between them. Germline CDR1 reads LGHNA; CDR2 reads YNFKEQ.

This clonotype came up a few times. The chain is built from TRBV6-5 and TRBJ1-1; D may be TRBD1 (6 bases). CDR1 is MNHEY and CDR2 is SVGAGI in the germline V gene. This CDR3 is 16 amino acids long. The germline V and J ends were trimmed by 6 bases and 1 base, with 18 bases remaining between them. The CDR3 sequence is CASSLATGSGNTEAFF. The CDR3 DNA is TGTGCCAGCAGCTTAGCCACAGGGTCGGGGAACACTGAAGCTTTCTTT.

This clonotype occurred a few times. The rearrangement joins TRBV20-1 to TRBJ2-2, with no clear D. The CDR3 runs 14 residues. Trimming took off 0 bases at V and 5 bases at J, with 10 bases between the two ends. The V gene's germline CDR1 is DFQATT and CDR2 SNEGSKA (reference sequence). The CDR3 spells CSARDSGSTGELFF. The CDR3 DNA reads TGCAGTGCTAGAGATTCTGGATCTACCGGGGAGCTGTTTTTT.

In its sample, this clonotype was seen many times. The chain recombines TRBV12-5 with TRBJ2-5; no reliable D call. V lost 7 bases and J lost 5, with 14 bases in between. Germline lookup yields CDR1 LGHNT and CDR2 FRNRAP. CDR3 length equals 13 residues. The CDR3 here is CASAPMGMETQYF. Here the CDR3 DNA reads TGTGCTAGTGCCCCGATGGGGATGGAGACCCAGTACTTC. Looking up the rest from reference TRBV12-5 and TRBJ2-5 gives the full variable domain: DARVTQTPRHKVTEMGQEVTMRCQPILGHNTVFWYRQTMMQGLELLAYFRNRAPLDDSGMPKDRFSAEMPDATLATLKIQPSEPRDSAVYFCASAPMGMETQYFGPGTRLLVL.

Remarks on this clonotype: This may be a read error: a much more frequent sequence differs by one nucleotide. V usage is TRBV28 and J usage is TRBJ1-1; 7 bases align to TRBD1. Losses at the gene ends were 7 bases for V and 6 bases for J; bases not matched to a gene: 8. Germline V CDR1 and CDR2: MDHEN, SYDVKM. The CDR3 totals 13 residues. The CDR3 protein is CASKMGGGAEAFF. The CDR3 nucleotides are TGTGCCAGCAAAATGGGAGGGGGCGCTGAAGCTTTCTTT. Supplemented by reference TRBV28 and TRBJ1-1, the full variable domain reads DVKVTQSSRYLVKRTGEKVFLECVQDMDHENMFWYRQDPGLGLRLIYFSYDVKMKEKGDIPEGYSVSREKKERFSLILESASTNQTSMYLCASKMGGGAEAFFGQGTRLTVV.

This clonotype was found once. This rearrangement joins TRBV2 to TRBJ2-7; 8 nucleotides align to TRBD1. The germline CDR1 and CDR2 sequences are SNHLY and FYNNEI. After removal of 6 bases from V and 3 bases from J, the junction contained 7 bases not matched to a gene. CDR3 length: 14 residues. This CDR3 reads CASSGQGRDYEQYF. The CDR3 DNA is TGTGCCAGCAGCGGACAGGGAAGAGACTACGAGCAGTACTTC.